This T cell receptor (beta chain) was captured in a study of technical replicates of blood from several donors. Repertoires were generated with immunoSEQ multiplex PCR, while TCRdb's copy carries only in-frame clones and drops some. The sample consists of roughly 60,000 clones, about 86% of them appearing once. V was clipped by 7 bases and J by 2 bases, with 17 bases between them. The CDR3 runs 15 residues. CDR1 LNHDA and CDR2 SQIVND come from the germline V gene (reference sequence). The J gene is TRBJ1-2, the V gene TRBV19; D perhaps matches TRBD1 (6 bases). The sequencing sample was made of PBMCs. The sequence came from a human donor in good health. Some clones in this sample may be carry-over from other donors' samples. The CDR3 here is CASKLAGAFNYGYTF. For the CDR3, the DNA is TGTGCCAGTAAGCTCGCAGGGGCTTTCAACTATGGCTACACCTTC. Complete variable domain (other parts from reference TRBV19 and TRBJ1-2): DGGITQSPKYLFRKEGQNVTLSCEQNLNHDAMYWYRQDPGQGLRLIYYSQIVNDFQKGDIAEGYSVSREKKESFPLTVTSAQKNPTAFYLCASKLAGAFNYGYTFGSGTRLTVV.